The rows below give T cell receptor beta chains drawn from one sample of a study of post-analysis software for immune sequencing data. Each CDR3 protein is one row after TCRdb ran MiXCR on the PCR reads. The sample gives roughly 180,000 distinct CDR3 sequences, about 32% of which show up once; approximately 1.4% is in the top ten. The specimen was blood. The source of these receptors is a girl between 10 and 17 years old with multiple sclerosis. Each CDR3 is given with its conserved first and last residue. The order of the fields is D gene, J gene, clone size, V gene, CDR3 protein, CDR3 DNA. A D gene is named only where the DNA matches it firmly. The size entry is marked missing in some rows and otherwise reads once, few, many or a size class.

D: TRBD2; J: TRBJ2-2; size: NA; V: TRBV7-6; CDR3: CASSLGTSGRSGELFF; DNA: TGTGCCAGCAGCTTGGGGACTAGCGGGAGATCCGGGGAGCTGTTTTTT
D: TRBD2; J: TRBJ2-7; size: many; V: TRBV20-1; CDR3: CSARNTGTISPLYEQYF; DNA: TGCAGTGCGAGAAACACCGGGACTATAAGCCCCCTTTACGAGCAGTACTTC
D: TRBD1; J: TRBJ1-2; size: many; V: TRBV28; CDR3: CASTTGQGNYGYTF; DNA: TGTGCCAGCACCACTGGACAGGGGAACTATGGCTACACCTTC
D: TRBD1; J: TRBJ1-1; size: NA; V: TRBV12-3/TRBV12-4; CDR3: CASTLGGSTTEAFF; DNA: TGTGCCAGCACTTTAGGGGGCTCGACCACTGAAGCTTTCTTT
D: TRBD1; J: TRBJ1-2; size: NA; V: TRBV7-9; CDR3: CANSRGTGGFGYTF; DNA: TGTGCCAACAGCCGAGGGACAGGGGGCTTTGGCTACACCTTC
D: NA; J: TRBJ1-2; size: many; V: TRBV27; CDR3: CASSLSFREAPYGYTF; DNA: TGTGCCAGCAGTTTAAGCTTTCGAGAGGCCCCCTATGGCTACACCTTC
D: NA; J: TRBJ2-3; size: NA; V: TRBV7-8; CDR3: CASSRPRGGGPTDTQYF; DNA: TGTGCCAGCAGCCGTCCCAGGGGGGGAGGGCCGACAGATACGCAGTATTTT
D: TRBD2; J: TRBJ2-1; size: many; V: TRBV10-3; CDR3: CATEGTSGSYNEQFF; DNA: TGTGCCACGGAGGGAACTAGCGGGAGTTACAATGAGCAGTTCTTC
D: NA; J: TRBJ2-2; size: few; V: TRBV7-3; CDR3: CASSYRAPPRTGELFF; DNA: TGTGCCAGCAGCTATAGGGCCCCCCCGAGGACCGGGGAGCTGTTTTTT
D: TRBD2; J: TRBJ2-7; size: many; V: TRBV4-1; CDR3: CASSSPGGDYEQYF; DNA: TGCGCCAGCAGCTCGCCCGGGGGGGACTACGAGCAGTACTTC
D: TRBD2; J: TRBJ2-1; size: many; V: TRBV7-2; CDR3: CASSLGRLAGTNEQFF; DNA: TGTGCCAGCAGCTTAGGCAGACTAGCGGGAACGAATGAGCAGTTCTTC
D: NA; J: TRBJ1-1; size: NA; V: TRBV10-3; CDR3: CAISEYLTGNQNTEAFF; DNA: TGTGCCATCAGTGAGTACCTGACGGGGAACCAGAACACTGAAGCTTTCTTT
D: NA; J: TRBJ2-2; size: NA; V: TRBV11-2; CDR3: CASSPGGNPGELFF; DNA: TGTGCCAGCAGCCCGGGCGGTAATCCCGGGGAGCTGTTTTTT
D: NA; J: TRBJ1-2; size: NA; V: TRBV6-6; CDR3: CAGSYTTDGYTF; DNA: TGTGCCGGCAGTTACACAACAGATGGCTACACCTTC
D: TRBD2; J: TRBJ2-4; size: few; V: TRBV2; CDR3: CASTLAGGPKNIQYF; DNA: TGTGCCAGCACACTAGCGGGAGGGCCAAAAAACATTCAGTACTTC
D: NA; J: TRBJ2-3; size: NA; V: TRBV24-1; CDR3: CATSDSTRDTDTQYF; DNA: TGTGCCACCAGTGATTCAACCAGGGATACAGATACGCAGTATTTT
D: NA; J: TRBJ2-7; size: many; V: TRBV6-5; CDR3: CASTEDSGRVREQYF; DNA: TGTGCCAGCACCGAGGATTCCGGGAGAGTGCGGGAGCAGTACTTC
D: TRBD1; J: TRBJ2-3; size: NA; V: TRBV12-3/TRBV12-4; CDR3: CASSLLSPGGDTQYF; DNA: TGTGCCAGCAGTCTACTAAGCCCAGGGGGCGATACGCAGTATTTT
D: TRBD1; J: TRBJ1-1; size: once; V: TRBV7-2; CDR3: CASTSSSGQVVRGAFF; DNA: TGTGCCAGCACGAGTAGTTCCGGACAGGTTGTTAGGGGAGCTTTCTTT
D: NA; J: TRBJ2-7; size: many; V: TRBV4-1; CDR3: CASSQESLAGAGYEQYF; DNA: TGCGCCAGCAGCCAAGAAAGTCTAGCAGGGGCTGGCTACGAGCAGTACTTC
D: TRBD2; J: TRBJ2-7; size: many; V: TRBV7-8; CDR3: CASSLAVAGTREQYF; DNA: TGTGCCAGCAGCTTAGCCGTAGCGGGGACGAGGGAGCAGTACTTC
D: NA; J: TRBJ1-5; size: NA; V: TRBV12-3/TRBV12-4; CDR3: CASRPENRVNQPQHF; DNA: TGTGCCAGCAGACCGGAAAACAGGGTCAATCAGCCCCAGCATTTT
D: TRBD1; J: TRBJ1-1; size: many; V: TRBV6-5; CDR3: CASSFTGVLAEAFF; DNA: TGTGCCAGCAGTTTTACAGGGGTACTCGCTGAAGCTTTCTTT
D: TRBD2; J: TRBJ2-2; size: NA; V: TRBV10-3; CDR3: CATSGRAPGELFF; DNA: TGTGCCACTAGCGGGAGGGCACCCGGGGAGCTGTTTTTT
D: NA; J: TRBJ1-2; size: many; V: TRBV4-1; CDR3: CASSQDWGNGYTF; DNA: TGCGCCAGCAGCCAAGATTGGGGGAATGGCTACACCTTC
D: TRBD2; J: TRBJ2-1; size: many; V: TRBV20-1; CDR3: CSTTGGRASYNEQFF; DNA: TGCAGTACCACGGGGGGGCGGGCAAGTTACAATGAGCAGTTCTTC
D: TRBD2; J: TRBJ2-7; size: many; V: TRBV7-9; CDR3: CASSYSGTNEQYF; DNA: TGTGCCAGCAGCTATAGCGGGACCAACGAGCAGTACTTC
D: TRBD2; J: TRBJ2-1; size: once; V: TRBV29-1; CDR3: CSVEGLAGAGEQFF; DNA: TGCAGCGTTGAGGGACTAGCGGGAGCCGGTGAGCAGTTCTTC
D: TRBD1; J: TRBJ1-2; size: many; V: TRBV9; CDR3: CASSFLGQGGYGYTF; DNA: TGTGCCAGCAGCTTCCTCGGACAGGGTGGCTATGGCTACACCTTC
D: TRBD1; J: TRBJ2-7; size: NA; V: TRBV6-2/TRBV6-3; CDR3: CASSRDRLQEAQYF; DNA: TGTGCCAGCAGCAGGGACAGATTACAAGAGGCCCAGTACTTC
D: NA; J: TRBJ2-7; size: many; V: TRBV5-5; CDR3: CASSFRYEQYF; DNA: TGTGCCAGCAGCTTTAGGTACGAGCAGTACTTC
D: TRBD1; J: TRBJ2-2; size: NA; V: TRBV5-8; CDR3: CASLHRDRFAGELFF; DNA: TGTGCCAGCCTACACCGGGACAGATTTGCCGGGGAGCTGTTTTTT
D: NA; J: TRBJ1-1; size: NA; V: TRBV18; CDR3: CASSPAGVGTEAFF; DNA: TGTGCCAGCTCACCAGCAGGGGTAGGGACTGAAGCTTTCTTT
D: NA; J: TRBJ2-7; size: NA; V: TRBV5-1; CDR3: CASSLDLSYEQYF; DNA: TGCGCCAGCAGCTTGGACTTATCCTACGAGCAGTACTTC
D: NA; J: TRBJ2-5; size: many; V: TRBV12-3/TRBV12-4; CDR3: CASRSSGETQYF; DNA: TGTGCCAGCAGGTCCTCGGGGGAGACCCAGTACTTC
D: TRBD2; J: TRBJ2-7; size: many; V: TRBV4-1; CDR3: CASSHPSGASYEQYF; DNA: TGCGCCAGCAGCCATCCTAGCGGGGCCTCCTACGAGCAGTACTTC
D: NA; J: TRBJ2-7; size: many; V: TRBV15; CDR3: CATSRDPSGREQYF; DNA: TGTGCCACCAGCAGAGACCCTTCCGGGAGAGAGCAGTACTTC
D: NA; J: TRBJ2-7; size: many; V: TRBV19; CDR3: CASKEQAKAHEQYF; DNA: TGTGCCAGTAAGGAACAGGCAAAGGCCCACGAGCAGTACTTC
D: NA; J: TRBJ1-1; size: many; V: TRBV7-3; CDR3: CASSLMGDTEAFF; DNA: TGTGCCAGCAGCTTAATGGGGGACACTGAAGCTTTCTTT
D: NA; J: TRBJ2-3; size: few; V: TRBV7-6; CDR3: CASSLGVSDTQYF; DNA: TGTGCCAGCAGCTTAGGGGTTTCAGATACGCAGTATTTT
D: NA; J: TRBJ2-7; size: many; V: TRBV20-1; CDR3: CSATISGRSSYEQYF; DNA: TGCAGTGCTACCATTTCCGGGAGAAGCTCCTACGAGCAGTACTTC
D: NA; J: TRBJ1-5; size: once; V: TRBV12-3/TRBV12-4; CDR3: CASSFPDGDQPQHF; DNA: TGTGCCAGCAGTTTCCCGGACGGGGATCAGCCCCAGCATTTT
D: NA; J: TRBJ2-7; size: few; V: TRBV7-8; CDR3: CASSFVRGRTYEQYF; DNA: TGTGCCAGCAGCTTCGTACGGGGCAGAACCTACGAGCAGTACTTC
D: TRBD1; J: TRBJ2-3; size: few; V: TRBV7-2; CDR3: CASSEAGGEADTQYF; DNA: TGTGCCAGCAGCGAAGCAGGGGGCGAAGCAGATACGCAGTATTTT
D: NA; J: TRBJ2-3; size: many; V: TRBV10-3; CDR3: CAIRTGSRGSTDTQYF; DNA: TGTGCCATCAGAACCGGGAGCCGGGGTAGCACAGATACGCAGTATTTT
D: NA; J: TRBJ1-1; size: NA; V: TRBV12-3/TRBV12-4; CDR3: CTSSLARGGGAWTEAFF; DNA: TGTACCAGCAGCTTAGCGCGTGGGGGCGGTGCGTGGACTGAAGCTTTCTTT
D: NA; J: TRBJ1-5; size: NA; V: TRBV2; CDR3: CASSANTGDQPQHF; DNA: TGTGCTAGCAGTGCTAATACGGGGGATCAGCCCCAGCATTTT
D: NA; J: TRBJ1-1; size: NA; V: TRBV7-9; CDR3: CASTDAGVMCPEAFF; DNA: TGTGCCAGCACCGACGCAGGGGTCATGTGCCCTGAAGCTTTCTTT
D: NA; J: TRBJ2-7; size: many; V: TRBV10-3; CDR3: CAISESGEQYF; DNA: TGTGCCATCAGTGAGTCGGGCGAGCAGTACTTC
D: NA; J: TRBJ1-2; size: many; V: TRBV7-9; CDR3: CASSLSVGLKATNYGYTF; DNA: TGTGCCAGCAGCTTATCCGTTGGGCTTAAGGCGACTAACTATGGCTACACCTTC
D: NA; J: TRBJ2-1; size: many; V: TRBV4-1; CDR3: CASSSPGGRTYNEQFF; DNA: TGCGCCAGCAGCTCCCCAGGTGGGCGGACCTACAATGAGCAGTTCTTC
D: NA; J: TRBJ2-1; size: NA; V: TRBV29-1; CDR3: CSVGQFVNEQFF; DNA: TGCAGCGTTGGACAGTTTGTCAATGAGCAGTTCTTC
D: NA; J: TRBJ1-2; size: few; V: TRBV20-1; CDR3: CSARDRGAQGGYTF; DNA: TGCAGTGCTAGAGATCGGGGGGCACAAGGTGGCTACACCTTC
D: NA; J: TRBJ2-7; size: NA; V: TRBV6-2/TRBV6-3; CDR3: CASSPYNEQYF; DNA: TGTGCCAGCAGCCCATACAATGAGCAGTACTTC
D: TRBD2; J: TRBJ2-5; size: NA; V: TRBV3-1; CDR3: CASSQDRTSGRARETQYF; DNA: TGTGCCAGCAGCCAAGATAGGACTAGCGGGAGGGCTCGGGAGACCCAGTACTTC